The next 17 T cell receptor beta chains were all read from a single sample in a study of blood T cell repertoires in COVID-19. The table came from immunoSEQ multiplex PCR; TCRdb's copy has only in-frame clones and leaves some out. In the table there are 80,000 to 100,000 clones, over 70% of which are singletons. Material for sequencing was peripheral blood. The receptors were sampled from a man between 65 and 79 years old with acute or convalescent COVID-19.

The V call is TRBV6-6, the J call TRBJ2-3; D gene unclear. Per the germline V gene, CDR1 is MNHNY and CDR2 is SVGAGI (reference sequence). Trimming took off 1 base at V and 5 bases at J, with 13 bases between the two ends. This CDR3 has 15 residues. The CDR3 sequence is CASSYWASLGDTQYF. CDR3 bases: TGTGCCAGCAGTTACTGGGCGAGTTTGGGAGATACGCAGTATTTT.

This clone was observed at least ten times. The chain has TRBV19 and TRBJ2-2; D remains ambiguous. Germline CDR1 LNHDA, CDR2 SQIVND (reference sequence). Deletions cut 2 bases from V and 4 bases from J, with 11 bases between. The CDR3 consists of 15 residues. CDR3 protein: CASSISSPGTGELFF. CDR3 sequence (DNA): TGTGCCAGTAGTATAAGTTCCCCCGGCACCGGGGAGCTGTTTTTT.

The V and J genes are TRBV4-3 and TRBJ1-1; 11 bases are a match to TRBD1. V was pared by 3 bases and J by 10 bases, with 4 bases of the junction left unmatched. The CDR3 contains 13 residues. From germline, CDR1 is LGHNA and CDR2 YSLEER. CDR3 loop: CASSHGQGAGAFF. CDR3 bases: TGCGCCAGCAGCCACGGACAGGGGGCGGGAGCTTTCTTT.

The chain recombines TRBV7-2 with TRBJ2-7, with 9 bases identical to TRBD1. CDR1 and CDR2 (germline): SGHTA, FQGNSA. V lost 4 bases, J lost 4 bases, and 8 bases stayed unmatched. The CDR3 spans 15 residues. The DNA of the CDR3 is TGTGCCAGCAGCTCCGCCGGGACAGGGTCTTACGAGCAGTACTTC. It codes for CASSSAGTGSYEQYF. Variable domain in full (rest from reference TRBV7-2 and TRBJ2-7): GAGVSQSPSNKVTEKGKDVELRCDPISGHTALYWYRQSLGQGLEFLIYFQGNSAPDKSGLPSDRFSAERTGGSVSTLTIQRTQQEDSAVYLCASSSAGTGSYEQYFGPGTRLTVT.

The genes are TRBV5-1 and TRBJ2-5; the match to TRBD1 covers 8 bases. This CDR3 comprises 14 residues. V shed 1 base, J shed 6 bases, and the junction held 5 bases outside the gene matches. Germline V gives CDR1 SGHRS, CDR2 YFSETQ. CDR3 in DNA: TGCGCCAGCAGCTTGAGACAGGGGTTTCAGACCCAGTACTTC. This gives the protein CASSLRQGFQTQYF.

This clone was counted between two and nine times. The genes are TRBV27 and TRBJ2-3; 9 bases are a match to TRBD2. V shed 2 bases and J 9 bases; nucleotides not matched to a gene: 3. Germline CDR1 reads MNHEY; CDR2 reads SMNVEV (reference sequence). There are 13 residues in the CDR3. CDR3 sequence (DNA): TGTGCCAGCAGTTTAGAGCTAGCGGGAACGCAGTATTTT. Residues: CASSLELAGTQYF.

CDR3 amino acids: CASSHATMNTEAFF. The CDR3 DNA reads TGCGCCAGCAGCCACGCTACTATGAACACTGAAGCTTTCTTT. The chain carries TRBV4-1 and TRBJ1-1; no reliable D call. Trimming took off 3 bases at V and 0 bases at J, with 8 bases between the two ends. CDR1 is MGHRA and CDR2 is YSYEKL in the germline V gene. There are 14 residues in the CDR3.

The genes are TRBV7-2 and TRBJ1-4, with 7 bases that match TRBD1. Per germline, CDR1 SGHTA and CDR2 FQGNSA. This CDR3 has 15 residues. The junction had 7 bases not matched to a gene; V was cut back by 3 bases and J by 6 bases. The CDR3 sequence: CASSLGDRDHEKLFF. The CDR3 DNA is TGTGCCAGCAGCTTGGGAGACAGGGACCATGAAAAACTGTTTTTT.

This sequence joins TRBV28 and TRBJ1-3; TRBD1 matches 9 bases. The CDR3 is 18 amino acids. CDR1 MDHEN and CDR2 SYDVKM come from the germline V gene. With V trimmed by 5 bases and J by 3 bases, 14 bases remained unmatched. CDR3 in amino acids: CASSLGTGFRFDGNTIYF. The CDR3 region has the DNA TGTGCCAGCAGTCTCGGGACAGGGTTTAGGTTTGATGGAAACACCATATATTTT.

V and J are TRBV1 and TRBJ1-5; the table assigns TRBD1, which was not confirmed against the DNA. TRBV1 is a pseudogene segment. The CDR3 length is 15 residues. The CDR3 reads CTSSQLQGADQPQHF. The CDR3 DNA reads TGCACCAGCAGCCAATTACAGGGGGCCGATCAGCCCCAGCATTTT.

This clone was detected once. This chain links TRBV12-5 with TRBJ1-1; 7 positions match TRBD1. The CDR3 contains 13 residues. V shed 3 bases, J shed 5 bases, and the junction held 3 bases outside the gene matches. Per the germline V gene, CDR1 is LGHNT and CDR2 is FRNRAP. In DNA, the CDR3 is TGTGCTAGTGGTTTAGCACAGGGGACTGAAGCTTTCTTT. It specifies CASGLAQGTEAFF.

The chain recombines TRBV19 with TRBJ1-1; 10 positions agree with TRBD1. Germline V lookup: CDR1 LNHDA, CDR2 SQIVND (reference sequence). The CDR3 length is 15 residues. V was pared by 4 bases and J by 5 bases, with 7 bases of the junction left unmatched. The CDR3 reads CASSTTGGAWTEAFF. The CDR3 DNA follows: TGTGCCAGTAGTACGACAGGGGGCGCGTGGACTGAAGCTTTCTTT.

This clone was counted only a few times. The chain recombines TRBV14 with TRBJ2-1; maybe TRBD2 (6 bases). V was clipped by 4 bases and J by 5 bases, with 9 bases between them. The germline gives CDR1 SGHDN, CDR2 FVKESK. The CDR3 is 13 residues long. The CDR3 sequence is CASSPGSHNEQFF. The CDR3 nucleotides are TGTGCCAGCAGCCCCGGGAGCCACAATGAGCAGTTCTTC. The full variable domain, completed using reference TRBV14 and TRBJ2-1, is EAGVTQFPSHSVIEKGQTVTLRCDPISGHDNLYWYRRVMGKEIKFLLHFVKESKQDESGMPNNRFLAERTGGTYSTLKVQPAELEDSGVYFCASSPGSHNEQFFGPGTRLTVL.

There are a few counts of this clone. This chain links TRBV6-1 with TRBJ1-5; D is ambiguous. V dropped 2 bases and J dropped 9 bases, with 14 bases sitting between them. Germline V gene sequence: CDR1 MNHNS, CDR2 SASEGT. This CDR3 comprises 14 residues. CDR3 sequence (DNA): TGTGCCAGCAGTGAAAAAGCAGGTCGTTGGCCCCAGCATTTT. This codes for CASSEKAGRWPQHF.

This chain links TRBV10-1 with TRBJ2-2, with TRBD2 matching 8 bases. The CDR3 covers 14 residues. V trimming: 7 bases; J trimming: 4 bases; junction bases outside the gene matches: 5. Germline V gene data show CDR1 as WNHNN and CDR2 as SYGVQD (reference sequence). CDR3 sequence (DNA): TGCGCCAGCAACGGGCTAGCGGGCACCGGGGAGCTGTTTTTT. Its translation: CASNGLAGTGELFF.

The chain joins TRBV18 to TRBJ1-5; D uncertain. The CDR3 loop spans 12 amino acids. The V end was cut by 6 bases, the J end by 3 bases, with 6 bases between. The V gene's germline CDR1 is KGHSH and CDR2 LQKENI. In DNA form, the CDR3 reads TGTGCCAGCTCCCAGAACAATCAGCCCCAGCATTTT. As protein: CASSQNNQPQHF.

This clone was detected only a few times. The chain is built from TRBV28 and TRBJ2-7; 8 bases align to TRBD2. Trimming at V came to 5 bases and at J to 7 bases, leaving 16 bases not matched to a gene. Per the germline V gene, CDR1 is MDHEN and CDR2 is SYDVKM. The length of the CDR3 is 16 residues. CDR3 nucleotide sequence: TGTGCCAGCAGTGGATTCAGGGGAGCGGGGGACCTGGAGCAGTACTTC. Protein product: CASSGFRGAGDLEQYF.